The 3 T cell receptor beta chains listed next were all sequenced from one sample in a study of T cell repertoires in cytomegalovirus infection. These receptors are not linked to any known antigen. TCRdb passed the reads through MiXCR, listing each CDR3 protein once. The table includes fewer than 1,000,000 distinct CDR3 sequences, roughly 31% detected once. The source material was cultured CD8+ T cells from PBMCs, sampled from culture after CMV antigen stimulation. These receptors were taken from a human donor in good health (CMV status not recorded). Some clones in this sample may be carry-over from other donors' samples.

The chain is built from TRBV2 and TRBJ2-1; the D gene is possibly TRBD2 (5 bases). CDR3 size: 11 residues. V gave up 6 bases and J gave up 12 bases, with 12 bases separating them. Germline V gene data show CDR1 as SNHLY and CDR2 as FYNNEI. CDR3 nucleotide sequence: TGTGCCAGCAGCCCGAGCGGTGGGCAGTTCTTC. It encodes CASSPSGGQFF.

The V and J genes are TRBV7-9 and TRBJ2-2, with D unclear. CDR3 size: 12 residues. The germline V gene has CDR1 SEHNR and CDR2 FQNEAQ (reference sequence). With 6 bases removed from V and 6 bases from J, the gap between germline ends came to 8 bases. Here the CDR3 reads CASRRPSGELFF. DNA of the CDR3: TGTGCCAGCAGGAGGCCGTCCGGGGAGCTGTTTTTT.

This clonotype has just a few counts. CDR3 sequence: CASSLMPTDTQYF. CDR3 sequence (DNA): TGTGCCAGCAGCTTGATGCCGACAGATACGCAGTATTTT. The chain joins TRBV5-5 to TRBJ2-3; D remains unclear. The CDR3 runs to 13 residues. Germline values: CDR1 SGHKS, CDR2 YYEKEE (reference sequence). Trimming took off 1 base at V and 3 bases at J, with 6 bases between the two ends.